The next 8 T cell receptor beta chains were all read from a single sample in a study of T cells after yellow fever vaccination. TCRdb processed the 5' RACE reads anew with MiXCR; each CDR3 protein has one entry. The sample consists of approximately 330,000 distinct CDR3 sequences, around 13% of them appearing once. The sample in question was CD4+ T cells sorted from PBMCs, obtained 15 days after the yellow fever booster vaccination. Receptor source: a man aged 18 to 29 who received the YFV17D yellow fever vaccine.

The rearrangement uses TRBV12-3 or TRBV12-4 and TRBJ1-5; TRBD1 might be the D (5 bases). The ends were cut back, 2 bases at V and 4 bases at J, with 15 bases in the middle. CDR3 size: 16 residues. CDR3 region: CASSLSGRVGNQPQHF. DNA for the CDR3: TGTGCCAGCAGTTTAAGCGGCAGGGTGGGGAATCAGCCCCAGCATTTT.

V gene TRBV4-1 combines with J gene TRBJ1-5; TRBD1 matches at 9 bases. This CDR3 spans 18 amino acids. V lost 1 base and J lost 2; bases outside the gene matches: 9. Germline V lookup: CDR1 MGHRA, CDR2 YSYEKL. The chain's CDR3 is CASSQGPGTGFRNQPQHF. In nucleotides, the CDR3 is TGCGCCAGCAGCCAAGGACCCGGGACAGGGTTTCGCAATCAGCCCCAGCATTTT.

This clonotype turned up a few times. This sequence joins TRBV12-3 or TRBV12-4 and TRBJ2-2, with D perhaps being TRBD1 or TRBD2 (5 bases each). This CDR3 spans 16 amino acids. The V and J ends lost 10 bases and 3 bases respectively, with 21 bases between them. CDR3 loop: CAIRPQGQGDTGELFF. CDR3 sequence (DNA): TGTGCCATCAGACCCCAAGGGCAGGGAGACACCGGGGAGCTGTTTTTT.

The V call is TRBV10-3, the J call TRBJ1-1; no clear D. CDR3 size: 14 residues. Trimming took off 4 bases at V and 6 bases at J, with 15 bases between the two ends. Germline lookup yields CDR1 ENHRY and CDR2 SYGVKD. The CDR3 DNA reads TGTGCCATCAGTGTCTCCAGAATGGACTCTGAAGCTTTCTTT. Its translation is CAISVSRMDSEAFF.

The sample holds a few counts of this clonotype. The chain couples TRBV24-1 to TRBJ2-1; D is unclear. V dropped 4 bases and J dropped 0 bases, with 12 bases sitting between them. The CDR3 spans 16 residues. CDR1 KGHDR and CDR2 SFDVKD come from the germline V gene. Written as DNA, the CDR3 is TGTGCCACCAGTGACGGACCGATCAGCTCCTACAATGAGCAGTTCTTC. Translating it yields CATSDGPISSYNEQFF.

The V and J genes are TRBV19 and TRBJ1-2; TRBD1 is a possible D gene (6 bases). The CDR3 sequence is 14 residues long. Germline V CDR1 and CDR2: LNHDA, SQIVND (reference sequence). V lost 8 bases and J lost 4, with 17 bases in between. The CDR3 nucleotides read TGTGCCAGTCGCCGTATGGACAGTACCTATGGCTACACCTTC. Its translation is CASRRMDSTYGYTF. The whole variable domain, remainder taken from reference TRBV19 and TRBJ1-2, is DGGITQSPKYLFRKEGQNVTLSCEQNLNHDAMYWYRQDPGQGLRLIYYSQIVNDFQKGDIAEGYSVSREKKESFPLTVTSAQKNPTAFYLCASRRMDSTYGYTFGSGTRLTVV.

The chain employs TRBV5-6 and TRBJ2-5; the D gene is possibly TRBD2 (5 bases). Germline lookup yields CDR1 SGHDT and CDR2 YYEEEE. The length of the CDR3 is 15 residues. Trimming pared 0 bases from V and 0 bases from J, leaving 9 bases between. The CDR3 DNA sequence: TGTGCCAGCAGCTTGGGGTCGGGGAACCAAGAGACCCAGTACTTC. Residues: CASSLGSGNQETQYF.

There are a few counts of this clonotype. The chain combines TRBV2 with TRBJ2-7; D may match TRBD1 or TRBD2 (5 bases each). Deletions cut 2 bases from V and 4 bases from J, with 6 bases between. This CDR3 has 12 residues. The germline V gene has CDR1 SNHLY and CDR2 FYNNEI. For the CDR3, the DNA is TGTGCCAGCAGTGAATGGGGGTACGAGCAGTACTTC. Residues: CASSEWGYEQYF.